The 28 T cell receptor beta chains given below trace back to one sample, sequenced in a study of blood T cells in healthy people across ages. Then a second PCR, running roughly 7 to 11 cycles, was carried out with a sample-barcoded 5' primer and a J-beta primer mix. One entry per CDR3 protein results from TCRdb running MiXCR on the 5' RACE reads. The table has about 680,000 distinct CDR3 sequences, over 45% seen once; the top ten hold 25% to 35%. Sequenced: blood. These receptors all stem from an older woman in good health.

This clonotype came up once. CDR3 coding DNA: TGTGCCAGCAGTTACTCGAGGCCTAGCGGGAGTTCTGGGGCCAACGTCCTGACTTTC. Its translation is CASSYSRPSGSSGANVLTF. This chain uses TRBV6-5 with TRBJ2-6, with 10 bases matching TRBD2. In germline, CDR1 is MNHEY, CDR2 SVGAGI. The CDR3 extends over 19 amino acids. Losses at the gene ends were 0 bases for V and 1 base for J; bases not matched to a gene: 6.

A word on this clonotype: A read error may account for a junction end that differs from germline. V gene TRBV20-1 combines with J gene TRBJ2-5, with D maybe TRBD1 (6 bases). The J call may be incorrect, as the DNA end agrees better with TRBJ2-7. CDR1 is DFQATT and CDR2 is SNEGSKA in the germline V gene (reference sequence). This CDR3 spans 16 amino acids. CDR3 loop: CSASAKTSTGSNEQYF. DNA for the CDR3: TGCAGTGCTAGTGCTAAAACGTCGACAGGCTCCAACGAGCAGTACTTC.

The chain recombines TRBV4-1 with TRBJ2-5; D uncertain. This CDR3 has 16 amino acids. The V gene's germline CDR1 is MGHRA and CDR2 YSYEKL. V lost 6 bases and J lost 4, with 21 bases in between. The CDR3 region is CASRDLGDPSGETQYF. In nucleotides, the CDR3 is TGCGCCAGCAGAGACCTCGGAGACCCCTCGGGAGAGACCCAGTACTTC.

This chain joins TRBV20-1 and TRBJ2-7; D gene uncertain. The CDR3 has 12 amino acids. Germline assignment: CDR1 DFQATT and CDR2 SNEGSKA (reference sequence). The V end lost 1 base, the J end lost 3 bases, and 7 bases lay between the germline ends. CDR3 loop: CSARVGSYEQYF. DNA for the CDR3: TGCAGTGCTAGAGTAGGCAGCTACGAGCAGTACTTC.

This clonotype was seen many times. The chain carries TRBV11-2 and TRBJ1-2; 7 bases line up with TRBD1. Unmatched junction bases numbered 5, after V lost 0 bases and J lost 4 bases. The CDR3 length is 15 residues. From germline, CDR1 is SGHAT and CDR2 FQNNGV. For the CDR3, the DNA is TGTGCCAGCAGCTTAGAGACAGGGATAGGCTATGGCTACACCTTC. This gives the protein CASSLETGIGYGYTF.

This clonotype appeared a few times. The V gene is TRBV29-1, the J gene TRBJ2-3, with 7 bases fitting TRBD2. CDR1 and CDR2 (germline): SQVTM, ANQGSEA. V dropped 5 bases and J dropped 2; count of bases not matched to a gene: 4. CDR3 length: 13 amino acids. CDR3 bases: TGCAGCGTTCAGCGGGGTTACACAGATACGCAGTATTTT. It specifies CSVQRGYTDTQYF.

The V call is TRBV20-1, the J call TRBJ1-1, with 11 bases identical to TRBD1. J lost 4 bases, V lost 0 bases, and 7 bases had no gene match. Per the germline V gene, CDR1 is DFQATT and CDR2 is SNEGSKA (reference sequence). The CDR3 contains 16 residues. The CDR3 here is CSARDRTGGRGTEAFF. CDR3 DNA: TGCAGTGCTAGAGATAGGACAGGGGGCCGGGGCACTGAAGCTTTCTTT.

This chain uses TRBV6-2 or TRBV6-3 with TRBJ2-4, with a tentative D call TRBD1 (6 bases). The DNA end favors TRBJ2-7, so the J call may be wrong. Germline CDR1 and CDR2: MNHEY and SVGEGT. This CDR3 has 16 amino acids. This chain's CDR3 is CASSLRGLERPYEQYF. The CDR3 DNA sequence: TGTGCCAGCAGCCTCAGGGGCCTGGAGCGGCCCTACGAGCAGTACTTC.

CDR3 in DNA: TGCGCCAGCAGCTTCCTGACTAGCGGGAACTACGAGCAGTACTTC. This translates into CASSFLTSGNYEQYF. This chain links TRBV5-1 with TRBJ2-7; 11 nucleotides agree with TRBD2. Germline CDR1 is SGHRS and CDR2 is YFSETQ. Trimming cost V 2 bases and J 3 bases; bases outside gene matches: 4. This CDR3 spans 15 amino acids.

This chain connects TRBV6-6 to TRBJ2-7; 10 nucleotides match TRBD1. Per germline, CDR1 MNHNY and CDR2 SVGAGI (reference sequence). V shed 5 bases, J shed 2 bases, and the junction held 6 bases outside the gene matches. The CDR3 loop spans 15 amino acids. The CDR3: CASSTRTGGTYEQYF. Written as DNA, the CDR3 is TGTGCCAGCAGTACACGGACAGGGGGAACCTACGAGCAGTACTTC.

The CDR3 region is CASSVARLAGGGEQFF. CDR3 nucleotides: TGTGCCAGCAGCGTAGCGCGACTAGCGGGCGGAGGCGAGCAGTTCTTC. V usage is TRBV9 and J usage is TRBJ2-1; 10 positions agree with TRBD2. The V gene's germline CDR1 is SGDLS and CDR2 YYNGEE. The CDR3 sequence is 16 residues long. V was pared by 0 bases and J by 10 bases, with 10 bases of the junction left unmatched.

Only a few counts were recorded for this clonotype. The chain uses TRBV4-2 and TRBJ2-1; maybe TRBD2 (6 bases). V was pared by 4 bases and J by 9 bases, with 25 bases between. Germline-derived CDR1 and CDR2 are LGHNA and YNFKEQ. The CDR3 is 17 amino acids. Here the CDR3 reads CASSRPEAGGESSEQFF. CDR3 bases: TGTGCCAGCAGCCGCCCGGAGGCTGGCGGGGAAAGCAGTGAGCAGTTCTTC.

The V gene is TRBV25-1, the J gene TRBJ2-1, with TRBD1 matching over 7 bases. This CDR3 is 16 amino acids long. Trimming at V came to 5 bases and at J to 4 bases, leaving 11 bases not matched to a gene. Per germline, CDR1 MGHDK and CDR2 SYGVNS. The CDR3 is CASSPKPGQKYNEQFF. The CDR3 region has the DNA TGTGCCAGCAGTCCAAAACCGGGACAGAAATACAATGAGCAGTTCTTC.

The genes are TRBV5-1 and TRBJ2-7, with TRBD2 identical over 11 bases. Germline V gene data show CDR1 as SGHRS and CDR2 as YFSETQ. Trimming at V came to 4 bases and at J to 4 bases, leaving 7 bases not matched to a gene. The CDR3 is 15 amino acids. The CDR3 loop is CASSTAGTSGYEQYF. The CDR3 DNA sequence: TGCGCCAGCAGCACCGCTGGGACTAGCGGTTACGAGCAGTACTTC.

The V gene is TRBV29-1, the J gene TRBJ1-2; TRBD1 agrees at 10 bases. The CDR3 is 14 amino acids. Germline loops: CDR1 SQVTM, CDR2 ANQGSEA. V lost 3 bases, J lost 4 bases, and 5 bases stayed unmatched. The CDR3 reads CSVEGGTGAYGYTF. CDR3 bases: TGCAGCGTTGAGGGGGGGACAGGGGCCTATGGCTACACCTTC. Combining the CDR3 with reference TRBV29-1 and TRBJ1-2 gives the whole variable domain SAVISQKPSRDICQRGTSLTIQCQVDSQVTMMFWYRQQPGQSLTLIATANQGSEATYESGFVIDKFPISRPNLTFSTLTVSNMSPEDSSIYLCSVEGGTGAYGYTFGSGTRLTVV.

The chain employs TRBV7-2 and TRBJ1-2, with 7 positions matching TRBD1. The CDR3 is 16 amino acids. The germline V gene encodes CDR1 SGHTA and CDR2 FQGNSA. J was trimmed by 4 bases and V by 4 bases; bases with no gene match: 12. The CDR3 DNA reads as TGTGCCAGCAGCTCTCGACAGGGCCCCACCGTCTATGGCTACACCTTC. As protein: CASSSRQGPTVYGYTF.

The genes are TRBV27 and TRBJ1-2, with a weak D call TRBD1 (6 bases). Germline loops: CDR1 MNHEY, CDR2 SMNVEV (reference sequence). The CDR3 contains 13 residues. The DNA of the CDR3 is TGTGTCACTGGATTGGGGGACACCTATGGCTACACCTTC. Residues: CVTGLGDTYGYTF.

The chain employs TRBV28 and TRBJ2-1; the match to TRBD1 covers 7 bases. After removal of 2 bases from V and 3 bases from J, the junction contained 4 bases not matched to a gene. The CDR3 spans 15 residues. CDR1 is MDHEN and CDR2 is SYDVKM in the germline V gene. CDR3 sequence (DNA): TGTGCCAGCAGTTTACGCAGGGGGTTCTACAATGAGCAGTTCTTC. Protein sequence: CASSLRRGFYNEQFF.

Concerning this clonotype: The DNA is left out, because the CDR3 cannot be placed on it with certainty; the CDR3 is given as TCRdb lists it. This chain connects TRBV9 to TRBJ2-1; the table assigns TRBD2, which was not confirmed against the DNA. CDR1 and CDR2 from the germline V gene are SGDLS and YYNGEE. The CDR3 comprises 16 residues, both ends counted. CDR3 loop: CASSVGAGTSTYEQYF.

The chain uses TRBV29-1 and TRBJ2-1; D is undetermined. Trimming stripped 4 bases from V and 2 bases from J, with 9 bases between. CDR3 length equals 13 residues. Germline V gene sequence: CDR1 SQVTM, CDR2 ANQGSEA. CDR3 amino acids: CSVAESTYNEQFF. As DNA, the CDR3 is TGCAGCGTTGCAGAGTCAACCTACAATGAGCAGTTCTTC.

This clonotype turned up a few times. For the CDR3, the DNA is TGTGCCAGCAGCTTGAGACTGGTCCCCGGCTACGAGCAGTACTTC. Translated: CASSLRLVPGYEQYF. The gene calls are TRBV7-2 and TRBJ2-7; D gene uncertain. Germline V gives CDR1 SGHTA, CDR2 FQGNSA. The CDR3 totals 15 residues. Trimming stripped 3 bases from V and 3 bases from J, with 15 bases between.

The CDR3 reads CATSRLAGGPQYF. CDR3 nucleotides: TGTGCCACCAGCAGATTAGCGGGAGGGCCCCAGTACTTC. The chain carries TRBV15 and TRBJ2-5, with TRBD2 matching over 11 bases. The CDR3 contains 13 residues. Trimming took 2 bases from V and 9 from J; bases not matched to a gene: 2. The germline V gene encodes CDR1 LNHNV and CDR2 YYDKDF (reference sequence).

This clonotype was recorded once. The rearrangement joins TRBV18 to TRBJ2-1; D ambiguous. V was cut by 1 base and J by 8 bases, with 18 bases left in between. CDR1 KGHSH and CDR2 LQKENI come from the germline V gene. There are 16 residues in the CDR3. The CDR3, as DNA: TGTGCCAGCTCACCACAGGACGATCGTGGGGAAGATGAGCAGTTCTTC. It is translated as CASSPQDDRGEDEQFF.

This clonotype was seen a handful of times. V usage is TRBV20-1 and J usage is TRBJ2-7; TRBD2 matches at 8 bases. The CDR3 runs 15 residues. Germline-derived CDR1 and CDR2 are DFQATT and SNEGSKA (reference sequence). The J segment lost 2 bases and the V segment lost 3 bases, leaving 9 bases of the junction unmatched. For the CDR3, the DNA is TGCAGTGCTAGTAACGTGGCGGGAGGAACCTACGAGCAGTACTTC. As protein: CSASNVAGGTYEQYF.

This clonotype has ten or more counts. This chain uses TRBV28 with TRBJ2-1, with D maybe TRBD2 (6 bases). The CDR3 is made up of 14 amino acids. The germline gives CDR1 MDHEN, CDR2 SYDVKM. The germline V and J ends were trimmed by 3 bases and 2 bases, with 8 bases remaining between them. CDR3 coding DNA: TGTGCCAGCAGTTTCCAGCGGGCCTACAATGAGCAGTTCTTC. The encoded protein is CASSFQRAYNEQFF.

The CDR3 here is CASSLDAADYGYTF. DNA for the CDR3: TGTGCCAGCAGCTTAGATGCAGCCGACTATGGCTACACCTTC. The rearrangement links TRBV7-8 to TRBJ1-2; no clear D gene. CDR1 and CDR2 from the germline V gene are SGHVS and FQNEAQ. V was cut by 1 base and J by 3 bases, with 9 bases left in between. The CDR3 spans 14 residues.

The chain combines TRBV7-2 with TRBJ1-2, with TRBD1 as a possible D gene (6 bases). This CDR3 contains 15 residues. The germline V gene encodes CDR1 SGHTA and CDR2 FQGNSA. Trimming removed 1 base from V and 0 bases from J, with 9 bases in between. The CDR3 coding sequence is TGTGCCAGCAGCTTAGAGGGGGGGCCTAACTATGGCTACACCTTC. Translating it yields CASSLEGGPNYGYTF. Full variable domain (remainder filled in from reference TRBV7-2 and TRBJ1-2): GAGVSQSPSNKVTEKGKDVELRCDPISGHTALYWYRQSLGQGLEFLIYFQGNSAPDKSGLPSDRFSAERTGGSVSTLTIQRTQQEDSAVYLCASSLEGGPNYGYTFGSGTRLTVV.

This clonotype was detected only a few times. The chain has TRBV20-1 and TRBJ2-7, with D tentatively TRBD2 (6 bases). Germline CDR1 DFQATT, CDR2 SNEGSKA (reference sequence). The CDR3 totals 14 residues. V was shortened by 3 bases and J by 2 bases, with 14 bases between the two germline ends. The DNA of the CDR3 is TGCAGTGCTAGTCCCAGCGGGCGAACCTACGAGCAGTACTTC. It encodes CSASPSGRTYEQYF.